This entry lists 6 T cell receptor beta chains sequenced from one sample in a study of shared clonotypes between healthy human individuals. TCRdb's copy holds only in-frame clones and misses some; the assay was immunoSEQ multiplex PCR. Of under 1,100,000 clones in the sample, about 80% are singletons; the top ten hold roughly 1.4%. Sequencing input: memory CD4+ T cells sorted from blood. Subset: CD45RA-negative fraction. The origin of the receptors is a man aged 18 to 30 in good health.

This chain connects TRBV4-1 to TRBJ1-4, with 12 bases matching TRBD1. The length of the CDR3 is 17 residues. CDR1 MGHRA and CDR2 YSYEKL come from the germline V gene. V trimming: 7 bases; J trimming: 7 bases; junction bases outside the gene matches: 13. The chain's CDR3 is CASTTGTGGYRGEKLFF. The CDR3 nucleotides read TGCGCCAGCACCACCGGGACAGGGGGCTATAGGGGTGAAAAACTGTTTTTT.

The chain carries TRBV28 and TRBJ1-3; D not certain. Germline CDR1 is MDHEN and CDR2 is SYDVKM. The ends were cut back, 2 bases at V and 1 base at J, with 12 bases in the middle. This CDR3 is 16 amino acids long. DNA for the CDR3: TGTGCCAGCAGTTTAGAGGCCCTCACTTCTGGAAACACCATATATTTT. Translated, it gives CASSLEALTSGNTIYF. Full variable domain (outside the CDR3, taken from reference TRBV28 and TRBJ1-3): DVKVTQSSRYLVKRTGEKVFLECVQDMDHENMFWYRQDPGLGLRLIYFSYDVKMKEKGDIPEGYSVSREKKERFSLILESASTNQTSMYLCASSLEALTSGNTIYFGEGSWLTVV.

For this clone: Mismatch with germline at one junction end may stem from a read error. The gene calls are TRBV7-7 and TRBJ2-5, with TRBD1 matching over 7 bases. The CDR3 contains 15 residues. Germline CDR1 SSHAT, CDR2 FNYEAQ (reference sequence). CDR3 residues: CASSLDRGGRETQYF. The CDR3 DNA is TGTGCTAGCAGCTTAGATAGAGGGGGCAGGGAGACCCAGTACTTC.

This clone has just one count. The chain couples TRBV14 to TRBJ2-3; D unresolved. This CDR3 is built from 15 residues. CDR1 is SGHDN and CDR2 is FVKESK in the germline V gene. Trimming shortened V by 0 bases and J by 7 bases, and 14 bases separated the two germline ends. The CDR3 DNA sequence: TGTGCCAGCAGCCAAGATCTGTTCCCCGGAAATACGCAGTATTTT. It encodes CASSQDLFPGNTQYF.

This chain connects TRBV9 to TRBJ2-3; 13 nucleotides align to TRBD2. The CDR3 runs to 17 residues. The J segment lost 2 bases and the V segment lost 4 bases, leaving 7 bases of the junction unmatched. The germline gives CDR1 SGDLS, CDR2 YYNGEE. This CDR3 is CASSTGTSGDYTDTQYF. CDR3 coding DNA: TGTGCCAGCAGCACTGGGACTAGCGGGGATTACACAGATACGCAGTATTTT.

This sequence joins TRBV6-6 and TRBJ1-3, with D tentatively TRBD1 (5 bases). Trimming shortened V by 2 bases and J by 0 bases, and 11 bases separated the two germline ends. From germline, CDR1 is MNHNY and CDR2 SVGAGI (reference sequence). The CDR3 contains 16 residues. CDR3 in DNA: TGTGCCAGCAGTTACCGACAGCGGTCCTCTGGAAACACCATATATTTT. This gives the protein CASSYRQRSSGNTIYF.